This T cell receptor (beta chain) was sequenced in a study of T cell changes during pregnancy in multiple sclerosis. The CDR3 is 15 residues long. Germline V lookup: CDR1 SGHVS, CDR2 FQNEAQ. V lost 2 bases and J 9 bases, leaving 14 bases between the germline ends. Sequencing was performed with immunoSEQ multiplex PCR; in TCRdb, only in-frame clones are kept and a portion is missing. The top ten clones hold roughly 0.68% of a sample with roughly 22,000 clones, about nine tenths of them seen once. This clonotype was obtained from a female donor in good health, enrolled as a control in a pregnancy study. The chain recombines TRBV7-8 with TRBJ1-6, with D unresolved. This specimen was CD4+ T cells from peripheral blood mononuclear cells, taken after pregnancy. The CDR3 spells CASSLFTPPSSPLHF. For the CDR3, the DNA is TGTGCCAGCAGCTTATTTACCCCTCCGAGTTCACCCCTCCACTTT.